Listed below are T cell receptor beta chains from one sample, sequenced in a study of beta chain features in type 1 diabetes. Repertoires were generated with immunoSEQ multiplex PCR, while TCRdb's copy carries only in-frame clones and drops some. The table has fewer than 900,000 clones, 15% to 20% seen once. Sequencing was done on a sample of naive CD4+ T cells from blood. Receptors were obtained from a young woman in good health. CDR3s include the opening cysteine and the closing phenylalanine or tryptophan. The D gene is left open where the match is weak. Size values are once, few and many counts, or a class for expanded clones, and some rows have none.

d_call	clone_size	j_call	v_call	cdr3_aa	cdr3_nt
TRBD1	few	TRBJ2-5	TRBV28	CASSPGQGKETQYF	TGTGCCAGCAGCCCCGGACAGGGTAAAGAGACCCAGTACTTC
TRBD2	few	TRBJ2-7	TRBV13	CASSLSGRREQYF	TGTGCCAGCAGCTTGAGCGGGAGGCGCGAGCAGTACTTC
-	few	TRBJ2-2	TRBV11-2	CASSSERTVAGELFF	TGTGCCAGCAGCTCCGAAAGGACCGTCGCCGGGGAGCTGTTTTTT
-	-	TRBJ2-1	TRBV18	CASSPPSHNEQFF	TGTGCCAGCTCACCACCTTCCCACAATGAGCAGTTCTTC
TRBD1	-	TRBJ1-2	TRBV28	CASSLSHRGYGYTF	TGTGCCAGCAGTTTGTCTCACAGGGGCTATGGCTACACCTTC
-	-	TRBJ1-5	TRBV6-5	CASSYGSGGFNQPQHF	TGTGCCAGCAGTTACGGTTCGGGGGGCTTCAATCAGCCCCAGCATTTT
-	-	TRBJ1-4	TRBV6-1	CASSESLRTRGASEKLFF	TGTGCCAGCAGTGAATCCCTGAGAACTAGAGGGGCCAGTGAAAAACTGTTTTTT
-	few	TRBJ2-7	TRBV27	CASSLSGQGPHEQYF	TGTGCCAGCAGTTTATCGGGGCAGGGCCCCCACGAGCAGTACTTC
-	-	TRBJ1-2	TRBV6-5	CASSTREQPYGYTF	TGTGCCAGCAGCACCCGGGAACAGCCATATGGCTACACCTTC
-	-	TRBJ2-2	TRBV18	CASSPPTGRETGELFF	TGTGCCAGCTCACCGCCGACAGGACGGGAGACCGGGGAGCTGTTTTTT
-	-	TRBJ2-7	TRBV21-1	CASSKRQGVHEQYF	TGTGCCAGCAGCAAGCGGCAGGGGGTACACGAGCAGTACTTC
TRBD1	few	TRBJ2-5	TRBV6-6	CASSSDRVGQTQYF	TGTGCCAGCAGTTCGGACAGGGTTGGGCAGACCCAGTACTTC
TRBD1	few	TRBJ2-7	TRBV18	CASSDLTGVNEQYF	TGTGCCAGCTCCGATCTTACAGGGGTAAACGAGCAGTACTTC
-	-	TRBJ2-1	TRBV4-2	CASSQDVARFRVAAGGEQFF	TGTGCCAGCAGCCAAGATGTCGCCCGGTTTCGGGTAGCGGCCGGGGGTGAGCAGTTCTTC
-	-	TRBJ1-1	TRBV10-1	CASSEYPGEEAFF	TGCGCCAGCAGTGAGTATCCGGGAGAAGAAGCTTTCTTT
-	-	TRBJ1-5	TRBV19	CASIPRGGPRQPQHF	TGTGCCAGTATCCCCCGTGGAGGTCCCCGGCAGCCCCAGCATTTT
-	few	TRBJ2-7	TRBV2	CASSARLSGSYEQYF	TGTGCCAGCAGTGCCCGCTTATCTGGGTCCTACGAGCAGTACTTC
-	-	TRBJ2-7	TRBV7-2	CASSFLIAWDDYYEQYF	TGTGCCAGCAGCTTTTTAATCGCCTGGGACGATTACTACGAGCAGTACTTC
TRBD2	-	TRBJ2-1	TRBV4-1	CASSQEALAANNEQFF	TGCGCCAGCAGCCAAGAGGCACTAGCGGCAAACAATGAGCAGTTCTTC
-	-	TRBJ2-1	TRBV9	CASSVFQDSYNEQFF	TGTGCCAGCAGCGTTTTCCAGGACAGCTACAATGAGCAGTTCTTC
-	-	TRBJ1-3	TRBV28	CAAVGVGNTIYF	TGTGCTGCGGTGGGGGTCGGAAACACCATATATTTT
TRBD2	few	TRBJ2-7	TRBV28	CASNPLAGGDYEQYF	TGTGCCAGCAATCCATTAGCGGGGGGAGACTACGAGCAGTACTTC
-	few	TRBJ2-7	TRBV7-2	CASSLVAGVSYEQYF	TGTGCCAGCAGCTTAGTTGCAGGGGTCTCCTACGAGCAGTACTTC
-	-	TRBJ2-1	TRBV27	CASSSHWTRRDYNEQFF	TGTGCCAGCAGTTCACATTGGACTCGTCGAGACTACAATGAGCAGTTCTTC
-	-	TRBJ2-1	TRBV27	CASSARLSSYNEQFF	TGTGCCAGCAGTGCCCGTTTGAGCTCCTACAATGAGCAGTTCTTC
-	-	TRBJ1-3	TRBV25-1	CASFQGHSGNTIYF	TGTGCCAGTTTTCAGGGCCACTCTGGAAACACCATATATTTT
-	-	TRBJ2-7	TRBV10-3	CAIQDASYEQYF	TGTGCCATCCAAGACGCATCCTACGAGCAGTACTTC
TRBD2	few	TRBJ2-6	TRBV7-9	CASSFPGLEVLTF	TGTGCCAGCAGCTTTCCGGGACTAGAAGTCCTGACTTTC
-	many	TRBJ2-6	TRBV19	CASSAGKAGANVLTF	TGTGCCAGTAGCGCAGGGAAAGCTGGGGCCAACGTCCTGACTTTC
TRBD1	-	TRBJ1-5	TRBV7-2	CASSLVGTGVGQPQHF	TGTGCCAGCAGCTTAGTGGGGACAGGGGTAGGTCAGCCCCAGCATTTT
-	few	TRBJ1-4	TRBV5-4	CASSLRILADATNEKLFF	TGTGCCAGCAGCCTACGAATCTTGGCGGACGCAACTAATGAAAAACTGTTTTTT
TRBD2	-	TRBJ2-7	TRBV4-3	CASSQQLTSGGSYEQYF	TGCGCCAGCAGCCAACAGCTAACTAGCGGGGGCTCCTACGAGCAGTACTTC
-	-	TRBJ1-1	TRBV6-6	CASSYSAGVNTEAFF	TGTGCCAGCAGTTACTCCGCAGGGGTGAACACTGAAGCTTTCTTT
TRBD1	-	TRBJ2-7	TRBV15	CATSQTGETYEQYF	TGTGCCACCAGCCAAACAGGGGAGACCTACGAGCAGTACTTC
-	-	TRBJ2-3	TRBV5-1	CASSPRLGTDTQYF	TGCGCCAGCAGCCCGCGACTTGGCACAGATACGCAGTATTTT
-	few	TRBJ1-5	TRBV7-8	CASSPLQGNNQPQHF	TGTGCCAGCAGCCCCCTCCAGGGGAACAATCAGCCCCAGCATTTT
TRBD1	-	TRBJ1-5	TRBV7-2	CASSSDRGRQPQHF	TGTGCCAGCAGCAGCGACAGGGGCAGGCAGCCCCAGCATTTT
TRBD2	-	TRBJ2-3	TRBV28	CASSPSAGRGPDTQYF	TGTGCCAGCAGCCCGTCGGCCGGGAGGGGCCCAGATACGCAGTATTTT
-	few	TRBJ1-3	TRBV18	CASSNQDSASGNTIYF	TGTGCCAGCTCAAACCAAGACTCCGCCTCTGGAAACACCATATATTTT
-	few	TRBJ2-7	TRBV28	CASSFSGGYREQYF	TGTGCCAGCAGTTTCTCAGGGGGGTACCGCGAGCAGTACTTC
-	-	TRBJ1-6	TRBV5-4	CASSLGQENSPLHF	TGTGCCAGCAGCTTGGGCCAGGAAAATTCACCCCTCCACTTT
-	-	TRBJ2-1	TRBV9	CASSAGTAGSYNEQFF	TGTGCCAGCAGCGCCGGGACCGCCGGCTCCTACAATGAGCAGTTCTTC
TRBD2	few	TRBJ2-7	TRBV28	CASSQAGEGYEQYF	TGTGCCAGCAGTCAAGCGGGGGAAGGCTACGAGCAGTACTTC
-	few	TRBJ1-1	TRBV7-2	CASSLRSPEAFF	TGTGCCAGCAGCTTAAGATCCCCCGAAGCTTTCTTT
TRBD1	-	TRBJ1-1	TRBV27	CASSLGDRNTEAFF	TGTGCCAGCAGTTTAGGGGACAGGAACACTGAAGCTTTCTTT
TRBD1	once	TRBJ1-1	TRBV15	CATSRPTGVRNTEAFF	TGTGCCACCAGCAGACCTACAGGGGTGAGGAACACTGAAGCTTTCTTT
-	-	TRBJ1-6	TRBV27	CASSPPSRSSPLHF	TGTGCCAGCAGTCCCCCAAGTCGGAGCTCACCCCTCCACTTT
TRBD1	-	TRBJ1-2	TRBV5-1	CASSTGGPGYGYTF	TGCGCCAGTTCAACAGGGGGACCCGGATATGGCTACACCTTC
TRBD2	-	TRBJ2-1	TRBV10-3	CAISSTSGNSYNEQFF	TGTGCCATCAGCTCGACTAGCGGGAACTCCTACAATGAGCAGTTCTTC
TRBD2	-	TRBJ2-5	TRBV11-1	CASSRSGRTQYF	TGTGCCAGCAGCCGTAGCGGGCGGACCCAGTACTTC
TRBD1	-	TRBJ2-5	TRBV25-1	CASSGGTGKETQYF	TGTGCCAGCAGTGGGGGGACAGGGAAAGAGACCCAGTACTTC
-	-	TRBJ1-1	TRBV5-1	CASTPSEGMSSEAFF	TGCGCCAGCACCCCGTCAGAGGGTATGTCTTCGGAAGCTTTCTTT
TRBD1	few	TRBJ1-2	TRBV28	CASNPTGGGYTF	TGTGCCAGCAACCCGACAGGGGGCGGCTACACCTTC
-	few	TRBJ2-7	TRBV7-2	CASSPRGRSSYEQYF	TGTGCCAGCAGCCCCCGCGGGCGGTCCTCCTACGAGCAGTACTTC
-	few	TRBJ2-7	TRBV5-6	CASSFLGGGDFYEQYF	TGTGCCAGCAGCTTCCTCGGAGGAGGGGATTTTTACGAGCAGTACTTC
TRBD2	-	TRBJ2-3	TRBV7-8	CASSLAGLAGPVGTQYF	TGTGCCAGCAGCTTAGCCGGACTAGCGGGTCCGGTTGGTACGCAGTATTTT
-	few	TRBJ2-7	TRBV5-1	CASSLTDSSRYEQYF	TGCGCCAGCAGCCTAACGGACTCTAGCCGCTACGAGCAGTACTTC
TRBD2	-	TRBJ2-7	TRBV10-3	CAISGAVFSGSSYEQYF	TGTGCCATCAGTGGGGCGGTTTTTAGCGGGAGCTCCTACGAGCAGTACTTC
-	-	TRBJ1-2	TRBV28	CASSSNYGYTF	TGTGCCAGCAGCTCTAACTATGGCTACACCTTC
TRBD2	-	TRBJ2-7	TRBV11-2	CASSYRTSGAYEQYF	TGTGCCAGCAGCTACCGGACTAGCGGGGCCTACGAGCAGTACTTC